This T cell receptor beta chain was sequenced during a study of blood T cell repertoires in COVID-19. Study-wide context: The origin of the acute and convalescent COVID-19 samples was the United States, Italy and Spain. Nucleic acid was either cDNA or gDNA, and it came from T cells, B-cell-depleted T cells, or PBMCs.

V lost 4 bases and J 6 bases, leaving 12 bases between the germline ends. Germline CDR1 KGHSH, CDR2 LQKENI. CDR3 size: 14 residues. Original processing methods: Using reference gene primer amplification, nucleated cell counts were estimated. Sequencing used immunoSEQ multiplex PCR; TCRdb keeps in-frame clones, though not all of them. D and trimming come from the DNA, and the V and J calls and clone size come from that table. The profile shows over 200,000 clones, about 80% of them singletons. Seattle's enrolled individuals joined amid active infection and were then monitored longitudinally. The sequenced material came from peripheral blood. The V call is TRBV18, the J call TRBJ1-4; tentative D call: TRBD1 (6 bases). This receptor was identified in a woman aged 80 or over with COVID-19, enrolled during active disease. The chain's CDR3 is CASSLTGFDEKLFF. The CDR3 bases are TGTGCCAGCTCACTTACAGGGTTCGATGAAAAACTGTTTTTT.